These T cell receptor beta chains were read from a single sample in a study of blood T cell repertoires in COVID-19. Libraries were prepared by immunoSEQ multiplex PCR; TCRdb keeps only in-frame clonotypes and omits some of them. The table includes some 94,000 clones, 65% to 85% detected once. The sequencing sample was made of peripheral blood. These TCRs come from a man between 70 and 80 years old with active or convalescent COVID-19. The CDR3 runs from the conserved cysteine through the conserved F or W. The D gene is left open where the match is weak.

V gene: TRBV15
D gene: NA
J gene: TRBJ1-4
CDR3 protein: CATSRDRGEKLFF

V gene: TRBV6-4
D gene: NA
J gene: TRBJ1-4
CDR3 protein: CASPDRRTEKLFF

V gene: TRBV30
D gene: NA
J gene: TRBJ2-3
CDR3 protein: CAWSVGYGGRETQYF

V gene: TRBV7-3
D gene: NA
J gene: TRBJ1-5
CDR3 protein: CASSLQRGTPGGSNQPQHF

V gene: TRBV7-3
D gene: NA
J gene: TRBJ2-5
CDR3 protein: CASSLHPGSLKETQYF

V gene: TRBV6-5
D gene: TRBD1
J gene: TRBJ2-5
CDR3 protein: CASSSGTGWVQETQYF

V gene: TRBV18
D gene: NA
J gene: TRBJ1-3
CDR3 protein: CASSPPQGSGNTIYF

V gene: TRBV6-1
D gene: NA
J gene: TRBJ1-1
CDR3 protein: CASSSQQNTEAFF

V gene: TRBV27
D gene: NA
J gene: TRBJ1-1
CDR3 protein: CASSSRPRGTEAFF

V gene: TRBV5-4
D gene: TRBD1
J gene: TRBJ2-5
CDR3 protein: CASSFDRGETQYF